This T cell receptor (beta chain) was found in a study of neurological immune-mediated disorders (dated by TCRdb to about 2019). Describing the broader study: Peripheral blood TCR-beta repertoires from patients with HTLV-I-associated myelopathy (HAM/TSP), patients with multiple sclerosis, and healthy controls were compared in the study using UMI-based sequencing. The roughly 100 TCR-beta libraries included longitudinal samples, technical triplicates and paired sorted CD4+ and CD8+ T-cell subsets alongside PBMC samples. Of the 68 subjects in the cohort, around 15 were HAM/TSP patients, some 35 were multiple sclerosis patients, and around 20 were healthy controls.

cDNA synthesis used template-switch 5'RACE with a primer carrying a 10-nucleotide random unique molecular identifier tagging each TCR transcript. Each sequencing run produced over 200 million TCR-beta sequences covering 15-18 subjects. Total RNA was extracted with the RNeasy kit. TCR-beta VDJ regions were amplified with primers for the TCR constant region and the 5'RACE anchor, using the KAPA Real-time Library Amplification kit. A first PCR added sample indexes and Illumina adaptors, and a second PCR then raised library yield. After purification with Ampure beads, the TCR product of roughly 650 bp was size-selected on a 2% E-gel SizeSelection system. Before pooling, library quality was assessed on a Bioanalyzer, concentration was determined with Qubit, and library quantification was performed with the Kapa Library Quantification kit. Paired-end 2 x 150 bp sequencing of the libraries was performed on an Illumina HiSeq 2500. To increase sequence diversity, roughly 23-30% phiX was spiked into each library pool. As for the authors' bioinformatics: Quality-filtered reads were processed with the UMI-based MiGEC pipeline, and over 90% of raw TCR sequences were removed by the MiGEC pipeline during error correction. IMGT germline references were used for alignment of VDJ genes, and clonotypes were defined by a unique CDR3 amino acid sequence together with V-J genes. Clonal expansion, Shannon diversity and CDR3 relatedness (CalcPairwiseDistances, ClusterSamples) were evaluated with VDJtools, and phylogenetic trees were built with CLCbio workbench. Clones with at least 8 unique UMIs were defined as expanded, with this threshold being based on coefficient-of-variation modelling across technical triplicates. TCRdb ran its own pipeline on the public reads, namely fastp trimming at Q25 and MiXCR clone calling, and kept in-frame beta chains. All rows with the same CDR3 protein become a single entry with the most common DNA and genes. Clone size and V and J calls follow TCRdb, not the original study. For this sample the table gives under 80,000 distinct CDR3 sequences, of which 9.4% were detected only once. Clones ranked in the top ten supply 1.5% to 2% of the sample.

Paper-wide results and their limitations: The highest TCR clonal expansion was observed in HAM/TSP patients, whereas the lowest was observed in MS patients, even when compared with healthy controls. No identical CDR3 amino acid sequences were found to be shared among expanded clones across subjects, suggesting that TCR-beta repertoires were private in all groups.

Blood bank volunteers in Maryland, USA served as the healthy controls. Libraries from unsorted PBMCs were made from 2 million PBMCs kept in RNAlater at -80 degrees C until RNA extraction. PBMCs were separated from peripheral blood using Ficoll-Hypaque density gradient centrifugation and then cryopreserved in liquid nitrogen. This clonotype was counted at least ten times. Its specific antigen is unknown. No base quality values were provided; no much bigger clone lies one nucleotide off. The germline V gene (reference sequence) gives CDR1 as DFQATT and CDR2 as SNEGSKA. The CDR3, from cysteine to phenylalanine, totals 14 residues. CDR3 DNA is the only sequence kept; it has 42 bases, read in frame from the first base. Ends trimmed: V by 2 bases, J by 4 bases; bases unmatched to a gene: 5.

Recombination linked TRBV20-1 to TRBJ2-3, and TRBD1 matches 8 of the central bases. Sequences were obtained from PBMCs. The receptor comes from a man aged 50 to 59 in good health. The CDR3 region reads CSARRTGWADTQYF. In nucleotides, the sequence is TGCAGTGCTAGAAGGACAGGGTGGGCAGATACGCAGTATTTT.